The 6 T cell receptor beta chains reported below all come from one sample, sequenced in a study of T cells in tuberculosis. Assay used: immunoSEQ multiplex PCR; TCRdb lists only in-frame clones, some missing. Among 88,000 or so clones listed, roughly 93% were seen once. Cells were sorted from thawed PBMC rested overnight and stained with GMM-loaded CD1B tetramer, viability dye and anti-CD3. C32 glucose monomycolate from Rhodococcus equi was loaded onto the CD1B tetramers. Input material: CD1b-GMM tetramer-negative cells sorted from PBMCs. The receptors come from an adult woman with latent tuberculosis.

V is TRBV7-9 and J is TRBJ1-5; D perhaps matches TRBD1 (5 bases). With 5 bases removed from V and 4 bases from J, the gap between germline ends came to 15 bases. The germline V gene encodes CDR1 SEHNR and CDR2 FQNEAQ (reference sequence). The CDR3 has 15 amino acids. CDR3 residues: CASSPPGGRNQPQHF. Written as DNA, the CDR3 is TGTGCCAGCAGCCCCCCGGGGGGAAGGAATCAGCCCCAGCATTTT.

V is TRBV9 and J is TRBJ1-2; tentatively, D is TRBD1 (6 bases). This CDR3 is 17 amino acids long. V gave up 0 bases and J gave up 0 bases, with 15 bases separating them. CDR1 is SGDLS, CDR2 YYNGEE, per germline. The CDR3 here is CASSVGTGYGSNYGYTF. As DNA, the CDR3 is TGTGCCAGCAGCGTAGGCACAGGGTACGGGTCTAACTATGGCTACACCTTC.

V and J are TRBV7-2 and TRBJ1-3, with D possibly matching TRBD1 (5 bases). Germline V gene sequence: CDR1 SGHTA, CDR2 FQGNSA. This CDR3 has 14 residues. V shed 2 bases and J shed 3 bases, with 8 bases lying between them. Here the CDR3 reads CASSLKGLGNTIYF. DNA of the CDR3: TGTGCCAGCAGCTTAAAGGGGCTTGGAAACACCATATATTTT.

This chain uses TRBV19 with TRBJ1-1, with 8 bases matching TRBD1. V was clipped by 5 bases and J by 1 base; unmatched bases: 6. This CDR3 region has 15 residues. Germline V gene data show CDR1 as LNHDA and CDR2 as SQIVND (reference sequence). The CDR3 region has the DNA TGTGCCAGTAGTTTCCGACAGGGGCAGAACACTGAAGCTTTCTTT. Translated: CASSFRQGQNTEAFF.

The chain joins TRBV19 to TRBJ2-1; 7 bases are shared with TRBD1. Per germline, CDR1 LNHDA and CDR2 SQIVND (reference sequence). The ends lost 6 bases at V and 9 bases at J; junction bases unmatched: 2. This CDR3 comprises 11 residues. The chain's CDR3 is CASRQGSEQFF. CDR3 DNA sequence: TGTGCCAGTAGACAGGGGAGTGAGCAGTTCTTC.

This chain connects TRBV6-1 to TRBJ2-3; 7 nucleotides align to TRBD1. CDR3 length: 14 amino acids. Germline CDR1 MNHNS, CDR2 SASEGT. V lost 4 bases, J lost 4 bases, and 5 bases stayed unmatched. CDR3 sequence (DNA): TGTGCCAGCAGTGGACAGGGCGAGGCAGATACGCAGTATTTT. Translation gives CASSGQGEADTQYF.